Presented here are 7 T cell receptor beta chains from one specimen sequenced in a study of blood T cells in healthy people across ages. A second PCR, run for about 7 to 11 cycles, used a sample-barcoded 5' primer plus a J-beta primer mix. TCRdb passed the 5' RACE reads through MiXCR, listing each CDR3 protein once. The sample includes about 1.6 million distinct CDR3 sequences, about 31% seen only once; the top ten take roughly 12%. Sequenced sample: blood. The receptors originated from a woman aged 25 to 39 in good health.

This clonotype appeared a few times. The V gene is TRBV20-1, the J gene TRBJ2-5, with 7 bases lining up with TRBD1. The DNA end favors TRBJ2-7, so the J call may be wrong. CDR3 length: 14 residues. The germline gives CDR1 DFQATT, CDR2 SNEGSKA (reference sequence). The CDR3 region has the DNA TGCAGTGCTAGAGATTTAGACAGGGTCTACGAGCAGTACTTC. Its protein is CSARDLDRVYEQYF.

A few counts support this clonotype. In nucleotides, the CDR3 is TGTGCCAGCAGGACAGGCCGGGCAGCCACTGAAGCTTTCTTT. It translates to CASRTGRAATEAFF. The chain recombines TRBV28 with TRBJ1-1; the D gene is possibly TRBD1 (6 bases). Trimming removed 6 bases from V and 4 bases from J, with 15 bases in between. Germline assignment: CDR1 MDHEN and CDR2 SYDVKM. CDR3 length: 14 residues.

This clonotype occurred once. J is TRBJ2-7 and V is TRBV28; unclear D gene. Germline CDR1 MDHEN, CDR2 SYDVKM. The CDR3 loop spans 14 amino acids. Trimming took 5 bases from V and 4 from J, leaving 15 bases between them. As DNA, the CDR3 is TGTGCCAGCAGTGGAAAGCCTTTCCCTTACGAGCAGTACTTC. Translating it yields CASSGKPFPYEQYF.

This chain joins TRBV5-1 and TRBJ1-2; possible D gene TRBD1, 6 bases. The CDR3 has 13 residues. CDR1 SGHRS and CDR2 YFSETQ come from the germline V gene. V shed 1 base and J shed 6 bases, with 10 bases lying between them. The CDR3 protein is CASSLSQGHGYTF. The CDR3 DNA is TGCGCCAGCAGCTTGTCACAGGGTCATGGCTACACCTTC.

This rearrangement joins TRBV5-4 to TRBJ2-1, with D tentatively TRBD2 (6 bases). Germline assignment: CDR1 SGHNT and CDR2 YYREEE (reference sequence). V was cut by 4 bases and J by 10 bases, with 15 bases left in between. The CDR3 length is 13 residues. The CDR3 region is CASSVPSREEQFF. The DNA of the CDR3 is TGTGCCAGCAGCGTGCCCTCGCGGGAAGAGCAGTTCTTC.

This clonotype has just a few counts. The V and J genes are TRBV18 and TRBJ2-7; 9 bases line up with TRBD2. The CDR3 contains 16 residues. The V and J ends lost 0 bases and 0 bases, in that order; junction bases with no gene match: 3. CDR1 and CDR2 (germline): KGHSH, LQKENI. The CDR3 DNA reads TGTGCCAGCTCACCACCAAGCGGGGGGCACTCCTACGAGCAGTACTTC. Protein sequence: CASSPPSGGHSYEQYF.

The V gene is TRBV7-3, the J gene TRBJ2-1; D gene ambiguous. This CDR3 comprises 16 residues. Germline V gene data show CDR1 as SGHTA and CDR2 as FQGTGA. V lost 5 bases and J 8 bases, leaving 22 bases between the germline ends. For the CDR3, the DNA is TGTGCCAGCAGCCTAGGAACATCTGGCCAAATCGATGAGCAGTTCTTC. Encoded protein: CASSLGTSGQIDEQFF.